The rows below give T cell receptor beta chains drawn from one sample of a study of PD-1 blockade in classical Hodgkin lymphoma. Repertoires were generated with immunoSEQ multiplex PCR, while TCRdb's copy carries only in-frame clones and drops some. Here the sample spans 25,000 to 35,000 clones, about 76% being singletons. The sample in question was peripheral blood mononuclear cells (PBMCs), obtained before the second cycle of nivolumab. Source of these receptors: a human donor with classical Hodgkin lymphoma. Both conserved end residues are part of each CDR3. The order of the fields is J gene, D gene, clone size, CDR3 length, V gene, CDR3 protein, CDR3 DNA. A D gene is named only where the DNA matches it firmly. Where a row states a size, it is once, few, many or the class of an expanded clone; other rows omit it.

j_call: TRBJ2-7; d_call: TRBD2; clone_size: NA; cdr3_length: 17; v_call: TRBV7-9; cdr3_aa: CASSHPIAGNPSYEQYF; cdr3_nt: TGTGCCAGCAGCCACCCAATAGCGGGGAACCCCTCCTACGAGCAGTACTTC
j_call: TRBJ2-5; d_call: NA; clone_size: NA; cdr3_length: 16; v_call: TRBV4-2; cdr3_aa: CASSQEGSRVEETQYF; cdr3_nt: TGTGCCAGCAGCCAAGAGGGGTCCCGGGTCGAAGAGACCCAGTACTTC
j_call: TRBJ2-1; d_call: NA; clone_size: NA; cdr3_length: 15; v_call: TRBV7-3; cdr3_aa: CASSALLAAYNEQFF; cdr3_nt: TGTGCCAGCAGTGCCCTATTGGCGGCATACAATGAGCAGTTCTTC
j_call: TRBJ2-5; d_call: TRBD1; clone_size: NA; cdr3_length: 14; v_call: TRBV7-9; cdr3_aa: CASSWGQGMETQYF; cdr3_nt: TGTGCCAGCAGCTGGGGACAGGGTATGGAGACCCAGTACTTC
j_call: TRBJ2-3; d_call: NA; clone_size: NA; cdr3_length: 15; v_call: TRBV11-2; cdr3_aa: CASSLNVQVRDTQYF; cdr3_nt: TGTGCCAGCAGCTTGAACGTACAGGTACGAGATACGCAGTATTTT
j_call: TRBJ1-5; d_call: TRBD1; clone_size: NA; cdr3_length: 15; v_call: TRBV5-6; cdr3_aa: CASSLGNRGHQPQHF; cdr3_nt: TGTGCCAGCAGCTTGGGGAACAGGGGGCATCAGCCCCAGCATTTT
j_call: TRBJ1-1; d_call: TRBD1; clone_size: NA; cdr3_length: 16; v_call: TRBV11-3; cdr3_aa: CASSLSQGAGDTEAFF; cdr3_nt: TGTGCCAGCAGCTTATCCCAGGGGGCGGGCGACACTGAAGCTTTCTTT
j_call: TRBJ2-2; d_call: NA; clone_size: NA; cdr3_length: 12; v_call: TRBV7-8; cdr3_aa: CWTEGYTGELFF; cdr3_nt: TGTTGGACGGAAGGATACACCGGGGAGCTGTTTTTT
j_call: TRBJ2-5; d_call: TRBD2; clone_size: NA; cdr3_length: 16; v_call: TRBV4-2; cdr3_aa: CASSQEEGLASETQYF; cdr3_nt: TGTGCCAGCAGCCAAGAGGAGGGACTAGCAAGCGAGACCCAGTACTTC
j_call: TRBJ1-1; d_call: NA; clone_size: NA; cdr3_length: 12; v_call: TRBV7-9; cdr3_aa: CASSSITLEAFF; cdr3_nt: TGTGCCAGCAGCTCGATAACATTGGAAGCTTTCTTT
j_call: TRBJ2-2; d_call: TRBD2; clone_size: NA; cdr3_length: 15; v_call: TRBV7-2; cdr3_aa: CASSIAGAETGELFF; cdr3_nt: TGTGCCAGCAGCATAGCGGGGGCCGAAACCGGGGAGCTGTTTTTT
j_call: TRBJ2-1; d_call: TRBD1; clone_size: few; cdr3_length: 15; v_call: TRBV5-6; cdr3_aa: CASSFGQGARYEQFF; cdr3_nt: TGTGCCAGCAGCTTCGGACAGGGGGCGCGATATGAGCAGTTCTTC
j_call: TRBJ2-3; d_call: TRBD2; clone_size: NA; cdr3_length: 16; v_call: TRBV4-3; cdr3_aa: CASSQDPAGAGDTQYF; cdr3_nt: TGCGCCAGCAGCCAAGATCCAGCGGGGGCAGGGGATACGCAGTATTTT
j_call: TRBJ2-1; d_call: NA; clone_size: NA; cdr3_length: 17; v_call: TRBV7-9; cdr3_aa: CASSSPRGGWSYNEQFF; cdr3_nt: TGTGCCAGCAGCTCACCTCGAGGGGGATGGTCCTACAATGAGCAGTTCTTC
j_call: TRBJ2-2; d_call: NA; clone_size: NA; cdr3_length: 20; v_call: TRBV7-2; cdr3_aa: CASSLAPRTVPLKNTGELFF; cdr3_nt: TGTGCCAGCAGCTTAGCCCCCCGGACAGTCCCCTTAAAGAACACCGGGGAGCTGTTTTTT
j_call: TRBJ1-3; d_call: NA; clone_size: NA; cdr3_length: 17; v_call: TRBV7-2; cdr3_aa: CASSLVGTSFSGNTIYF; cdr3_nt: TGTGCCAGCAGCTTAGTAGGTACCAGCTTCTCTGGAAACACCATATATTTT
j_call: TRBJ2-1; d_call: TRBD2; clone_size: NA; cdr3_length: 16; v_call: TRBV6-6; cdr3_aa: CASSWTSGGAPEEQFF; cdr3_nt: TGTGCCAGCAGTTGGACTAGCGGGGGGGCCCCGGAAGAGCAGTTCTTC
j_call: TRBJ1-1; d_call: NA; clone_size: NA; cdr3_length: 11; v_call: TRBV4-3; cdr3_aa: CATSRGTEAFF; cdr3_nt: TGCGCCACTAGCAGGGGCACTGAAGCTTTCTTT